The 25 T cell receptor beta chains below all came from one sample that was sequenced in a study of cytomegalovirus exposure and HLA in healthy donors. A multiplex PCR was run with 60 Vbeta primers and 13 Jbeta primers. The assay was immunoSEQ multiplex PCR, and TCRdb's table has in-frame clones only and misses some. This table holds about 90,000 clones, 65% to 85% found once. The sample consisted of PBMCs. All receptors come from a man aged 18 to 30 in good health and CMV-seronegative.

This chain connects TRBV28 to TRBJ1-2; TRBD1 agrees at 7 bases. With V trimmed by 7 bases and J by 8 bases, 10 bases remained unmatched. This CDR3 region has 13 residues. Germline V CDR1 and CDR2: MDHEN, SYDVKM. The CDR3 DNA is TGTGCCAGCACCTATCGGACAGGACAGGGCTACACCTTC. This translates into CASTYRTGQGYTF.

J is TRBJ2-5 and V is TRBV7-9; TRBD2 agrees at 9 bases. Germline V gene data show CDR1 as SEHNR and CDR2 as FQNEAQ (reference sequence). The trim removed 5 bases at V and 7 bases at J, leaving 20 bases unmatched. The CDR3 totals 18 residues. The CDR3 region is CASSEETLAGILMGTQYF. The CDR3 nucleotides read TGTGCCAGCAGCGAGGAGACGCTAGCGGGGATCCTAATGGGGACCCAGTACTTC.

The genes are TRBV7-6 and TRBJ1-3, with D unclear. The CDR3 is 15 amino acids. CDR1 and CDR2 (germline): SGHVS, FNYEAQ. Trimming cost V 5 bases and J 0 bases, with 11 bases left between them. DNA for the CDR3: TGTGCCAGCAGCCGTCAGGTCAACTCTGGAAACACCATATATTTT. It encodes CASSRQVNSGNTIYF.

As regards this clone: At one end, the junction sequence differs from germline, possibly due to a read error. This sequence joins TRBV2 and TRBJ1-1; 8 bases are shared with TRBD1. The germline V gene encodes CDR1 SNHLY and CDR2 FYNNEI. The CDR3 is 17 amino acids. The CDR3 protein is CAGSGPGTGSPDTEAFF. CDR3 nucleotide sequence: TGTGCCGGCAGTGGGCCGGGGACAGGTTCACCGGACACTGAAGCTTTCTTT.

The chain recombines TRBV6-4 with TRBJ1-5, with 8 bases identical to TRBD1. Germline V gene lookup returns CDR1 MRHNA and CDR2 SNTAGT. V lost 2 bases to trimming and J lost 4 bases; unmatched junction nucleotides: 4. This CDR3 has 15 amino acids. The CDR3 loop reads CASSDTGGGNQPQHF. CDR3 nucleotide sequence: TGTGCCAGCAGTGACACAGGGGGTGGTAATCAGCCCCAGCATTTT.

This chain joins TRBV6-6 and TRBJ2-5; 8 bases match TRBD2. The length of the CDR3 is 14 residues. Germline CDR1 is MNHNY and CDR2 is SVGAGI (reference sequence). V shed 0 bases, J shed 6 bases, and the junction held 3 bases outside the gene matches. Here the CDR3 reads CASSYSTSEKTQYF. The CDR3 DNA reads as TGTGCCAGCAGTTACTCGACTAGCGAAAAGACCCAGTACTTC.

The rearrangement joins TRBV4-3 to TRBJ1-6; D ambiguous. The CDR3 loop spans 16 amino acids. Germline V lookup: CDR1 LGHNA, CDR2 YSLEER. With 1 base removed from V and 8 bases from J, the gap between germline ends came to 15 bases. The CDR3 DNA is TGCGCCAGCAGCCAAGTAAGAGGCCGTGTTTATTCACCCCTCCACTTT. Protein: CASSQVRGRVYSPLHF.

This chain links TRBV27 with TRBJ1-2; tentative D call: TRBD1 (5 bases). CDR3 length equals 13 residues. The V end lost 2 bases, the J end lost 4 bases, and 8 bases lay between the germline ends. Germline values: CDR1 MNHEY, CDR2 SMNVEV (reference sequence). CDR3 nucleotides: TGTGCCAGCAGTTTAAGGGGCCGCTATGGCTACACCTTC. It translates to CASSLRGRYGYTF.

The CDR3 region has the DNA TGCAGCGGAACTAGCGGGAGTCCGTACGAGCAGTACTTC. The encoded protein is CSGTSGSPYEQYF. This chain links TRBV29-1 with TRBJ2-7, with 11 bases aligning to TRBD2. The length of the CDR3 is 13 residues. Trimming took 7 bases from V and 4 from J; bases not matched to a gene: 6. In germline, CDR1 is SQVTM, CDR2 ANQGSEA.

The chain has TRBV2 and TRBJ1-5; TRBD1 might be the D (6 bases). V dropped 1 base and J dropped 2 bases, with 6 bases sitting between them. CDR3 length equals 14 residues. Per the germline V gene, CDR1 is SNHLY and CDR2 is FYNNEI. CDR3 in DNA: TGTGCCAGCAGTGAAGACAGGGGCAATCAGCCCCAGCATTTT. It translates to CASSEDRGNQPQHF.

V is TRBV7-2 and J is TRBJ2-7; D is possibly TRBD1 (5 bases). The CDR3 has 13 amino acids. Germline lookup yields CDR1 SGHTA and CDR2 FQGNSA. Between the trimmed V and J ends, which lost 5 bases and 10 bases, there was a span of 18 bases. The CDR3 reads CASSHDPRTIQYF. The DNA of the CDR3 is TGTGCCAGCAGCCATGATCCCCGGACAATTCAGTACTTC.

This clone has just one count. This chain links TRBV30 with TRBJ2-7; 7 positions match TRBD2. Trimming took 4 bases from V and 3 from J; bases not matched to a gene: 3. In germline, CDR1 is GTSNPN, CDR2 SVGIG (reference sequence). This CDR3 spans 12 amino acids. CDR3 region: CAWTSGYYEQYF. CDR3 in DNA: TGTGCCTGGACTAGCGGCTACTACGAGCAGTACTTC.

V usage is TRBV7-6 and J usage is TRBJ2-1; no clear D. The germline CDR1 and CDR2 sequences are SGHVS and FNYEAQ. Between the trimmed V and J ends, which lost 2 bases and 0 bases, there was a span of 8 bases. The CDR3 has 15 residues. The CDR3: CASSLQSPSYNEQFF. DNA of the CDR3: TGTGCCAGCAGCTTACAGTCGCCCTCCTACAATGAGCAGTTCTTC.

This chain joins TRBV6-1 and TRBJ2-3; 13 nucleotides match TRBD2. Unmatched junction bases numbered 4, after V lost 6 bases and J lost 4 bases. CDR3 size: 15 residues. Germline lookup yields CDR1 MNHNS and CDR2 SASEGT. The CDR3 DNA reads TGTGCCAGCAGCCCACTAGCGGGAGGGCCAGATACGCAGTATTTT. Amino acid sequence: CASSPLAGGPDTQYF.

The J gene is TRBJ2-6, the V gene TRBV25-1; TRBD1 is a possible D gene (5 bases). Germline-derived CDR1 and CDR2 are MGHDK and SYGVNS. This CDR3 has 16 amino acids. Trimming removed 5 bases from V and 0 bases from J, with 11 bases in between. In DNA, the CDR3 is TGTGCCAGCAGTTTACCGACAGTCTCTGGGGCCAACGTCCTGACTTTC. This codes for CASSLPTVSGANVLTF.

The V gene is TRBV7-3, the J gene TRBJ2-3, with 9 nucleotides matching TRBD2. The CDR3 length is 16 residues. Germline V gives CDR1 SGHTA, CDR2 FQGTGA. With V trimmed by 1 base and J by 4 bases, 6 bases remained unmatched. CDR3 loop: CASSLNPAGGADTQYF. CDR3 coding DNA: TGTGCCAGCAGCTTAAATCCAGCGGGAGGCGCAGATACGCAGTATTTT.

This clone occurred once. The gene calls are TRBV7-9 and TRBJ1-1, with a tentative D call TRBD1 (5 bases). The CDR3 totals 15 residues. Trimming took 11 bases from V and 0 from J, leaving 19 bases between them. Germline V gene data show CDR1 as SEHNR and CDR2 as FQNEAQ (reference sequence). CDR3 sequence reads: CAYGGGFSVNTEAFF. CDR3 nucleotides: TGTGCCTATGGGGGGGGATTTTCCGTGAACACTGAAGCTTTCTTT.

V usage is TRBV27 and J usage is TRBJ1-4, with D maybe TRBD1 (5 bases). Germline lookup yields CDR1 MNHEY and CDR2 SMNVEV (reference sequence). Deletions cut 5 bases from V and 5 bases from J, with 18 bases between. The CDR3 has 16 residues. The CDR3 reads CASSPNIGRVNEKLFF. CDR3 bases: TGTGCCAGCAGTCCAAATATTGGCAGGGTGAATGAAAAACTGTTTTTT.

In its sample, this clone was seen a few times. The rearrangement links TRBV4-1 to TRBJ1-2; D is unresolved. Trimming took 2 bases from V and 4 from J, leaving 11 bases between them. The CDR3 is 14 residues long. CDR1 and CDR2 (germline): MGHRA, YSYEKL. The CDR3 DNA follows: TGCGCCAGCAGCCAAAGCCCAAACCTCTATGGCTACACCTTC. It is translated as CASSQSPNLYGYTF.

The chain is built from TRBV7-2 and TRBJ2-7; 8 bases align to TRBD2. The ends lost 5 bases at V and 2 bases at J; junction bases unmatched: 5. The V gene's germline CDR1 is SGHTA and CDR2 FQGNSA. This CDR3 contains 14 residues. CDR3 bases: TGTGCCAGCAGCCCGGGAGGGCTTCCCTACGAGCAGTACTTC. Translating it yields CASSPGGLPYEQYF.

The genes are TRBV2 and TRBJ1-2; D not certain. Trimming stripped 10 bases from V and 8 bases from J, with 17 bases between. The CDR3 totals 12 residues. Per the germline V gene, CDR1 is SNHLY and CDR2 is FYNNEI. The CDR3 is CATSTEAGGYTF. The CDR3 nucleotides read TGTGCCACTTCTACAGAGGCGGGGGGCTACACCTTC. Filled out from reference TRBV2 and TRBJ1-2, the complete variable domain reads EPEVTQTPSHQVTQMGQEVILRCVPISNHLYFYWYRQILGQKVEFLVSFYNNEISEKSEIFDDQFSVERPDGSNFTLKIRSTKLEDSAMYFCATSTEAGGYTFGSGTRLTVV.

V usage is TRBV15 and J usage is TRBJ2-1; D is perhaps TRBD2 (5 bases). Germline assignment: CDR1 LNHNV and CDR2 YYDKDF (reference sequence). The V gene lost 1 base and the J gene lost 2 bases, with 9 bases spanning the gap. The CDR3 consists of 15 residues. CDR3 sequence reads: CATSRVSGPYNEQFF. CDR3 nucleotide sequence: TGTGCCACCAGCAGAGTCAGCGGACCCTACAATGAGCAGTTCTTC.

V and J are TRBV27 and TRBJ2-1; D is unresolved. Trimming pared 5 bases from V and 4 bases from J, leaving 12 bases between. CDR3 length: 14 amino acids. Germline V lookup: CDR1 MNHEY, CDR2 SMNVEV (reference sequence). CDR3 sequence: CASSPSGRYNEQFF. CDR3 bases: TGTGCCAGCAGTCCCTCAGGCAGGTACAATGAGCAGTTCTTC.

This chain joins TRBV6-1 and TRBJ2-7; 7 nucleotides line up with TRBD1. Germline lookup yields CDR1 MNHNS and CDR2 SASEGT. The CDR3 is 18 amino acids. The ends lost 0 bases at V and 9 bases at J; junction bases unmatched: 20. The CDR3 nucleotides are TGTGCCAGCAGTGAAGCGTCGACAGGGATTTCATTGCTCCTGGGGCAGTACTTC. Protein product: CASSEASTGISLLLGQYF.

The gene calls are TRBV4-3 and TRBJ1-2, with TRBD1 matching over 11 bases. Germline V gives CDR1 LGHNA, CDR2 YSLEER. The J segment lost 4 bases and the V segment lost 3 bases, leaving 1 base of the junction unmatched. CDR3 length equals 14 residues. In DNA, the CDR3 is TGCGCCAGCAGCCAGGGGACAGGGGGCTATGGCTACACCTTC. Amino acids: CASSQGTGGYGYTF.